Listed below are T cell receptor beta chains from one sample, sequenced in a study of blood T cell repertoires in COVID-19. The assay was immunoSEQ multiplex PCR, and TCRdb's table has in-frame clones only and misses some. Among about 330,000 clones listed, over 80% were seen once. Sequencing was carried out using PBMCs or T cells enriched from blood (not recorded which). These TCRs come from a man aged 30 to 39 who had recovered from COVID-19. CDR3s include the opening cysteine and the closing phenylalanine or tryptophan. The order of the fields is clone size, J gene, V gene, CDR3 protein. The size field is filled for only some rows; it gives once, few, many or a size class.

size: -; J: TRBJ2-1; V: TRBV7-2; CDR3: CASSYGGTYNEQFF
size: -; J: TRBJ1-1; V: TRBV9; CDR3: CASSVATEAFF
size: -; J: TRBJ2-3; V: TRBV24-1; CDR3: CATSEHPGVRRTDTQYF
size: -; J: TRBJ2-7; V: TRBV27; CDR3: CASSLMGQGDEQYF
size: -; J: TRBJ2-5; V: TRBV9; CDR3: CASSVGEETQYF
size: -; J: TRBJ1-4; V: TRBV5-4; CDR3: CASSSKTDRGDEKLFF
size: -; J: TRBJ2-1; V: TRBV9; CDR3: CASSHSSRNEQFF
size: -; J: TRBJ1-5; V: TRBV5-1; CDR3: CASSLETGSNQPQHF
size: -; J: TRBJ1-6; V: TRBV6-4; CDR3: CASSVQGIHSPLHF
size: -; J: TRBJ2-7; V: TRBV18; CDR3: CASSLGQGSYEQYF
size: -; J: TRBJ1-2; V: TRBV7-8; CDR3: CASSLVGGRYGYTF
size: -; J: TRBJ2-2; V: TRBV4-1; CDR3: CASSQEGPGFAGELFF
size: -; J: TRBJ2-7; V: TRBV9; CDR3: CASRKGGSLPSYEQYF
size: -; J: TRBJ2-5; V: TRBV5-1; CDR3: CASSPGAVGGQETQYF
size: -; J: TRBJ1-5; V: TRBV18; CDR3: CASSPFDRAGNQPQHF
size: -; J: TRBJ1-1; V: TRBV5-1; CDR3: CASSLEQGLTEAFF
size: -; J: TRBJ1-5; V: TRBV15; CDR3: CATRLDRDRRSNQPQHF
size: -; J: TRBJ2-7; V: TRBV5-1; CDR3: CASSFGGGQSSYEQYF
size: -; J: TRBJ2-1; V: TRBV4-2; CDR3: CASSQAARGGLGYNEQFF
size: once; J: TRBJ1-1; V: TRBV18; CDR3: CASSQSRDRGRILPNTEAFF
size: -; J: TRBJ2-1; V: TRBV21-1; CDR3: CASRDRGGHEQFF
size: -; J: TRBJ2-5; V: TRBV11-2; CDR3: CASSFAAETQYF
size: -; J: TRBJ2-7; V: TRBV5-6; CDR3: CASSLTGRGVEQYF
size: -; J: TRBJ1-2; V: TRBV5-6; CDR3: CASSLAVGGPLGYTF